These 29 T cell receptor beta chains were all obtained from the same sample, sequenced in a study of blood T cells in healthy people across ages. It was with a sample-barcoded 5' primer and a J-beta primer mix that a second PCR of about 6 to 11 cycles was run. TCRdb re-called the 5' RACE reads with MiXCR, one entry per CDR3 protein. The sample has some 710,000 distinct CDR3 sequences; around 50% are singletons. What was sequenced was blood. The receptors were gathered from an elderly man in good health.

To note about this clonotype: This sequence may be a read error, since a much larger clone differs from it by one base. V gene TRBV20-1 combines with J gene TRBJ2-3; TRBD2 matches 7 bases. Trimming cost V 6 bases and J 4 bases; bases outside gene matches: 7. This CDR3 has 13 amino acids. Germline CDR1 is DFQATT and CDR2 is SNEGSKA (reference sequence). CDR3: CSAPPSGSDTQYF. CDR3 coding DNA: TGCAGTGCCCCCCCTAGCGGCTCAGATACGCAGTATTTT.

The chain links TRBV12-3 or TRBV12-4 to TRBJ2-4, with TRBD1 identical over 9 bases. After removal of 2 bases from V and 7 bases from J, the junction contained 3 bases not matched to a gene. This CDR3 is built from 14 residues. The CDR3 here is CASSLRDRENIQYF. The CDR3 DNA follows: TGTGCCAGCAGTTTACGGGACAGGGAGAACATTCAGTACTTC.

The CDR3 nucleotides read TGTGCCAGCAACGGAGTGACAGGGGGGAGAGAGACCCAGTACTTC. Its protein product is CASNGVTGGRETQYF. The rearrangement joins TRBV25-1 to TRBJ2-5; 9 nucleotides line up with TRBD1. The CDR3 totals 15 residues. Losses at the gene ends were 7 bases for V and 4 bases for J; bases not matched to a gene: 10. The germline CDR1 and CDR2 sequences are MGHDK and SYGVNS.

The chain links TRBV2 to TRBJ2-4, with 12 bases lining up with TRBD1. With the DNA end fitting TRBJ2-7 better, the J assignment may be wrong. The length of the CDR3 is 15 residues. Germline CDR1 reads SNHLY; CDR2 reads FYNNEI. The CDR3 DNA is TGTGCCAGCAGCCCGGGACAGGGGGCGCTCAACGAGCAGTACTTC. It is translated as CASSPGQGALNEQYF.

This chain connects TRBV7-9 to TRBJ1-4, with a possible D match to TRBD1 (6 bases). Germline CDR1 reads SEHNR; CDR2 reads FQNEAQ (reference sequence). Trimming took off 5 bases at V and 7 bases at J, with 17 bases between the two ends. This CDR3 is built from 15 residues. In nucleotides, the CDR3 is TGTGCCAGCAGCCCGAATACAGGGAACGGTGAAAAACTGTTTTTT. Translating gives CASSPNTGNGEKLFF.

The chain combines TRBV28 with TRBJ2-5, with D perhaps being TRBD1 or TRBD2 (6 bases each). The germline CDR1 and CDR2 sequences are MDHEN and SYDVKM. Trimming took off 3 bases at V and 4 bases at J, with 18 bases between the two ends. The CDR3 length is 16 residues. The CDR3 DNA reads TGTGCCAGCAGTTTTCGGGGGCGGGGAGATCTAGAGACCCAGTACTTC. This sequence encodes CASSFRGRGDLETQYF.

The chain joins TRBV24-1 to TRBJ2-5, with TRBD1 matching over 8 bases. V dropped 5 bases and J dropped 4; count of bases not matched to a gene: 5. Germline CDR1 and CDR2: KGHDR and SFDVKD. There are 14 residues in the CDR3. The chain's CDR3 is CATSATGVGETQYF. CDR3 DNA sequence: TGTGCCACCAGTGCGACAGGGGTGGGAGAGACCCAGTACTTC.

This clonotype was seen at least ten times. The CDR3 region has the DNA TGTGCCAGCAGCTTGACCGCCGCCCAAGAGACCCAGTACTTC. Protein: CASSLTAAQETQYF. The chain employs TRBV5-6 and TRBJ2-5; D unclear. Trimming removed 1 base at V and 1 base at J, with 8 bases between. Germline CDR1 is SGHDT and CDR2 is YYEEEE. This CDR3 has 14 residues.

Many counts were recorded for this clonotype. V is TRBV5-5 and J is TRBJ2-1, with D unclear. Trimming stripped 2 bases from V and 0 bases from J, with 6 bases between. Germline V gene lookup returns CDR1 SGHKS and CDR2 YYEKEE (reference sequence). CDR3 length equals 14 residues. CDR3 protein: CASSFGLSYNEQFF. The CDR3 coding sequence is TGTGCCAGCAGCTTCGGGCTCTCCTACAATGAGCAGTTCTTC.

CDR3 bases: TGTGCCAGCAGCCCAGGACAGGGCGAAGGGTACAATGAGCAGTTCTTC. Translated, it gives CASSPGQGEGYNEQFF. This sequence joins TRBV11-1 and TRBJ2-1; 8 nucleotides match TRBD1. The germline gives CDR1 SGHAT, CDR2 FQDESV (reference sequence). CDR3 length: 16 residues. With 5 bases clipped from V and 4 bases from J, the junction kept 10 bases outside the gene matches.

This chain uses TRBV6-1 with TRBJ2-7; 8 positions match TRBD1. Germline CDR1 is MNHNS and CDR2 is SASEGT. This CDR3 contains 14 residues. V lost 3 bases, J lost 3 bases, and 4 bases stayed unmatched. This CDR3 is CASSEGTGLYEQYF. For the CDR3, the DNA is TGTGCCAGCAGTGAGGGGACAGGACTCTACGAGCAGTACTTC.

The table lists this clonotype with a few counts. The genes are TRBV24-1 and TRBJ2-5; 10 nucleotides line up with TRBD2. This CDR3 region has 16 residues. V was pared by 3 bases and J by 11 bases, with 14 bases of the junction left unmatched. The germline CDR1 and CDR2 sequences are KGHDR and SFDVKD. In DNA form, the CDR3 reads TGTGCCACCAGTGATAGTACTAGCGGGACCTACAATGAGCAGTACTTC. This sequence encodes CATSDSTSGTYNEQYF.

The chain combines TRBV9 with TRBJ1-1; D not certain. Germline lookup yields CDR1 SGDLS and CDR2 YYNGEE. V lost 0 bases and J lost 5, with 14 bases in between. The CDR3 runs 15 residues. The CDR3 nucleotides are TGTGCCAGCAGCGTAGATCCTTTATCGAGGACTGAAGCTTTCTTT. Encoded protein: CASSVDPLSRTEAFF.

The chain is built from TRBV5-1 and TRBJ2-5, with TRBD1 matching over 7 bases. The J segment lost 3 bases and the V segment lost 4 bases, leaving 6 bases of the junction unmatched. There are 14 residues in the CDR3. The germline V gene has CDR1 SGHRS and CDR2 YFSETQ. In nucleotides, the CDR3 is TGCGCCAGCAGCGGGAATACAGGGGAAGAGACCCAGTACTTC. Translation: CASSGNTGEETQYF.

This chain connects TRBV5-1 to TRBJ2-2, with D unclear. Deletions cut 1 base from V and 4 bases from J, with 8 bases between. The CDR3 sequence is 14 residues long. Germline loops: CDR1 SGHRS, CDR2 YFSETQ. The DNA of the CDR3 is TGCGCCAGCAGCTTGACCCAAGGCACCGGGGAGCTGTTTTTT. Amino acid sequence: CASSLTQGTGELFF.

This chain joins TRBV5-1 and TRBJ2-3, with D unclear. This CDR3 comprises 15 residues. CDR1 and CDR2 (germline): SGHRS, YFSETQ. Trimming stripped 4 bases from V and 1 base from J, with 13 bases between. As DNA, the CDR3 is TGCGCCAGCAGCCCTGGACCATTCGGCACAGATACGCAGTATTTT. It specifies CASSPGPFGTDTQYF. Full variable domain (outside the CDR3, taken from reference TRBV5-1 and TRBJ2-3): KAGVTQTPRYLIKTRGQQVTLSCSPISGHRSVSWYQQTPGQGLQFLFEYFSETQRNKGNFPGRFSGRQFSNSRSEMNVSTLELGDSALYLCASSPGPFGTDTQYFGPGTRLTVL.

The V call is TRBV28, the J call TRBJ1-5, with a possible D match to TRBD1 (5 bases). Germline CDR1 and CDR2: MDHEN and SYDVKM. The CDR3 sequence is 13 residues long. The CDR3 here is CTTGAGKNQPQHF. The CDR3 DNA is TGTACCACCGGGGCAGGGAAGAATCAGCCCCAGCATTTT.

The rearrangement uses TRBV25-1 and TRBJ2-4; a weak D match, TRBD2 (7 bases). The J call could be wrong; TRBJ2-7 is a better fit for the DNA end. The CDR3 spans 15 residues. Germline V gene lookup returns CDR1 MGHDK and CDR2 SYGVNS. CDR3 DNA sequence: TGTGCCAGCAGTGATGGGGAGGGGGAACCCTACGAGCAGTACTTC. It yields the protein CASSDGEGEPYEQYF.

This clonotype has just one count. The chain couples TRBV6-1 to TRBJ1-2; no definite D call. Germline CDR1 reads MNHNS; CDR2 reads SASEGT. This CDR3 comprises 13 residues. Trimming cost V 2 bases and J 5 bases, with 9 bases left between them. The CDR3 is CASSESGMYGYTF. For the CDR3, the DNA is TGTGCCAGCAGTGAATCTGGCATGTATGGCTACACCTTC.

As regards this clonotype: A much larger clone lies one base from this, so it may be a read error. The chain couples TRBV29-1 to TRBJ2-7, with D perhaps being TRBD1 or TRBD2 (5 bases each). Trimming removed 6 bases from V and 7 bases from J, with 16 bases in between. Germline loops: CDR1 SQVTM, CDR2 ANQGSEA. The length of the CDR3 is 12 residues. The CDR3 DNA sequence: TGCAGCGTCTCCGGGGCAGGGTATGAGCAGTACTTC. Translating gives CSVSGAGYEQYF.

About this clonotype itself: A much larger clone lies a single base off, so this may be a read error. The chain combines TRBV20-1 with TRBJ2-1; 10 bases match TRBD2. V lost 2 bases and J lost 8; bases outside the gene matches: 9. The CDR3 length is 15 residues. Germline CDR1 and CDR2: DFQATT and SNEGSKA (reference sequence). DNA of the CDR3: TGCAGTGCTAGACTACTAGCGGGACGACACGATGAGCAGTTCTTC. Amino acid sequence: CSARLLAGRHDEQFF.

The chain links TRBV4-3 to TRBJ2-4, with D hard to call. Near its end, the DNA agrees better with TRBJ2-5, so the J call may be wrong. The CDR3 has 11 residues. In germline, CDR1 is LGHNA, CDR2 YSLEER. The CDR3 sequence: CASIKRETQYF. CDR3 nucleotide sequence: TGCGCCAGCATAAAGAGGGAGACCCAGTACTTC.

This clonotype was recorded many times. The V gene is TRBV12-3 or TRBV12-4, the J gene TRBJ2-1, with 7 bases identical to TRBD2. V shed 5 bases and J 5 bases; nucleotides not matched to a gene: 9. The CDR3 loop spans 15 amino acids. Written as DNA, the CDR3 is TGTGCCAGCAGTCCAAGCGGGATTACCCACAATGAGCAGTTCTTC. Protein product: CASSPSGITHNEQFF.

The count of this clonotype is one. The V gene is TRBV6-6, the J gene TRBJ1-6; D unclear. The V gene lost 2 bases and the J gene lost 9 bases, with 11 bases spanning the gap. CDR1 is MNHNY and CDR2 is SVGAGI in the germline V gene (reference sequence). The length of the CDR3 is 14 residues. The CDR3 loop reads CASSYDGRFSPLHF. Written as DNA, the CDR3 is TGTGCCAGCAGTTACGACGGCAGATTTTCACCCCTCCACTTT.

DNA of the CDR3: TGTGCCAGCAGCCTTAGCGACGTTGGCTCCTACGAGCAGTACTTC. This codes for CASSLSDVGSYEQYF. The J gene is TRBJ2-7, the V gene TRBV11-2; TRBD2 is a possible D gene (5 bases). From germline, CDR1 is SGHAT and CDR2 FQNNGV. Trimming cost V 5 bases and J 0 bases, with 14 bases left between them. There are 15 residues in the CDR3.

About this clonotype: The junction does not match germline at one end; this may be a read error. CDR3 DNA sequence: TGTACCAGTCTAGCGGGAGGGTACAATGAGCAGTTCTTC. It is translated as CTSLAGGYNEQFF. V usage is TRBV27 and J usage is TRBJ2-1, with TRBD2 matching 12 bases. Per the germline V gene, CDR1 is MNHEY and CDR2 is SMNVEV (reference sequence). There are 13 residues in the CDR3.

CDR3 DNA: TGTGCCAGCACCGAGACAGGGTTCTATGGCTACACCTTC. Its translation: CASTETGFYGYTF. The chain uses TRBV12-3 or TRBV12-4 and TRBJ1-2, with 7 bases fitting TRBD1. The CDR3 spans 13 residues. The ends lost 7 bases at V and 4 bases at J; junction bases unmatched: 6.

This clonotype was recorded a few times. The CDR3 loop is CASSVGGDYEQYF. The CDR3 DNA is TGTGCCAGCAGTGTGGGGGGTGACTACGAGCAGTACTTC. The V and J genes are TRBV9 and TRBJ2-7; tentative D call: TRBD2 (6 bases). Germline V gene sequence: CDR1 SGDLS, CDR2 YYNGEE. This CDR3 spans 13 amino acids. The V and J ends lost 5 bases and 3 bases respectively, with 12 bases between them.

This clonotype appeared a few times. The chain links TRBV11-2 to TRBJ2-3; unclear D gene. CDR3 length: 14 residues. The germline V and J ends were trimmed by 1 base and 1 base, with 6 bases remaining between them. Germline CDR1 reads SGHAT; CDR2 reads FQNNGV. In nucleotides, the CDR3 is TGTGCCAGCAGCTTAGGGTTTCGCACAGATACGCAGTATTTT. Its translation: CASSLGFRTDTQYF.